The 18 T cell receptor beta chains listed next were all sequenced from one sample in a study of T cell responses to AZD1222 COVID-19 vaccine. The table came from immunoSEQ multiplex PCR; TCRdb's copy has only in-frame clones and leaves some out. The sample records 90,000 to 150,000 clones, approximately 90% being singletons. Sequenced material: peripheral blood, taken 28 days after the second AZD1222 dose. The receptors shown here come from an adult who received the AZD1222 COVID-19 vaccine.

V gene TRBV7-3 combines with J gene TRBJ1-6; D perhaps matches TRBD1 (5 bases). The CDR3 contains 15 residues. The germline V gene has CDR1 SGHTA and CDR2 FQGTGA. V lost 4 bases and J 4 bases, leaving 11 bases between the germline ends. CDR3 residues: CASSWGTGYNSPLHF. The DNA of the CDR3 is TGTGCCAGCAGCTGGGGGACCGGTTATAATTCACCCCTCCACTTT.

This sequence joins TRBV7-2 and TRBJ1-2, with D perhaps TRBD1 (5 bases). V was shortened by 5 bases and J by 4 bases, with 14 bases between the two germline ends. This CDR3 has 14 amino acids. From germline, CDR1 is SGHTA and CDR2 FQGNSA. The CDR3 sequence: CASSPPADSYGYTF. Here the CDR3 DNA reads TGTGCCAGCAGCCCCCCGGCCGACAGCTATGGCTACACCTTC.

The chain employs TRBV27 and TRBJ1-2; D possibly corresponds to TRBD1 (6 bases). With 4 bases removed from V and 8 bases from J, the gap between germline ends came to 14 bases. Germline CDR1 and CDR2: MNHEY and SMNVEV (reference sequence). The CDR3 is made up of 13 amino acids. CDR3: CASSSRTGSGYTF. CDR3 nucleotide sequence: TGTGCCAGCAGTTCGCGAACAGGGTCCGGCTACACCTTC.

The V gene is TRBV23-1, the J gene TRBJ1-4; D not certain. TRBV23-1 is sorted into the ORF group, with uncertain function. This CDR3 spans 16 amino acids. V was shortened by 4 bases and J by 0 bases, with 12 bases between the two germline ends. The CDR3 bases are TGCGCCAGCAGTCGAACCCCCAATGCAACTAATGAAAAACTGTTTTTT. Translating it yields CASSRTPNATNEKLFF.

The chain couples TRBV19 to TRBJ1-2; 9 nucleotides agree with TRBD1. CDR1 is LNHDA and CDR2 is SQIVND in the germline V gene (reference sequence). The CDR3 is 15 amino acids. V lost 4 bases, J lost 2 bases, and 5 bases stayed unmatched. As DNA, the CDR3 is TGTGCCAGTAGTAGTGGGACAGGGCTAAACTATGGCTACACCTTC. Amino acid sequence: CASSSGTGLNYGYTF.

This chain uses TRBV18 with TRBJ2-5; D call uncertain. Germline V gene data show CDR1 as KGHSH and CDR2 as LQKENI. The CDR3 covers 13 residues. Trimming took off 1 base at V and 5 bases at J, with 8 bases between the two ends. This CDR3 reads CASSPQGWETQYF. The DNA of the CDR3 is TGTGCCAGCTCACCACAGGGATGGGAGACCCAGTACTTC.

V and J are TRBV2 and TRBJ1-6, with 12 bases matching TRBD1. Germline lookup yields CDR1 SNHLY and CDR2 FYNNEI. Trimming cost V 4 bases and J 5 bases; bases outside gene matches: 9. The CDR3 covers 18 residues. The CDR3 bases are TGTGCCAGCAGTGGGGACAGGGGGCGCATGAGGAATAATTCACCCCTCCACTTT. Translating it yields CASSGDRGRMRNNSPLHF.

The rearrangement uses TRBV7-9 and TRBJ2-5; the D call may be TRBD1 or TRBD2 (6 bases each). V was clipped by 5 bases and J by 4 bases, with 20 bases between them. The CDR3 has 16 residues. CDR1 and CDR2 (germline): SEHNR, FQNEAQ (reference sequence). This chain's CDR3 is CASSPGRGQLLETQYF. Here the CDR3 DNA reads TGTGCCAGCAGCCCCGGCCGGGGGCAACTGCTAGAGACCCAGTACTTC.

The rearrangement joins TRBV7-9 to TRBJ2-7, with D possibly TRBD2 on 6 matching bases. V was cut by 1 base and J by 2 bases, with 12 bases left in between. This CDR3 comprises 15 residues. Germline V gene data show CDR1 as SEHNR and CDR2 as FQNEAQ (reference sequence). The CDR3 region has the DNA TGTGCCAGCAGCTTAGGCGGGGCGATCACCTACGAGCAGTACTTC. Translation gives CASSLGGAITYEQYF.

The chain is built from TRBV11-2 and TRBJ1-2; possibly TRBD1 for D (5 bases). The V end was cut by 4 bases, the J end by 4 bases, with 16 bases between. The CDR3 covers 15 residues. From germline, CDR1 is SGHAT and CDR2 FQNNGV. CDR3 bases: TGTGCCAGCAGCTCACAACTCAGGGTTTCCTATGGCTACACCTTC. It is translated as CASSSQLRVSYGYTF.

J is TRBJ2-3 and V is TRBV28; 13 nucleotides agree with TRBD2. The CDR3 has 16 amino acids. J lost 4 bases, V lost 4 bases, and 5 bases had no gene match. Germline-derived CDR1 and CDR2 are MDHEN and SYDVKM. In DNA form, the CDR3 reads TGTGCCAGCAGTTCACCGGGACTAGCGGGACCAGATACGCAGTATTTT. Translated: CASSSPGLAGPDTQYF.

The chain has TRBV7-2 and TRBJ2-7; 8 bases map to TRBD1. The trim removed 2 bases at V and 2 bases at J, leaving 5 bases unmatched. The CDR3 is 15 residues long. CDR1 is SGHTA and CDR2 is FQGNSA in the germline V gene. The CDR3 nucleotides are TGTGCCAGCAGCTTAAGGGCAGGGGGCCCCTACGAGCAGTACTTC. It yields the protein CASSLRAGGPYEQYF.

The V call is TRBV15, the J call TRBJ1-2; unclear D gene. This CDR3 contains 13 residues. Germline CDR1 LNHNV, CDR2 YYDKDF (reference sequence). V lost 2 bases, J lost 6 bases, and 10 bases lay in between. DNA for the CDR3: TGTGCCACCAGCAGACAACGACGGGATGGCTACACCTTC. Amino acid sequence: CATSRQRRDGYTF.

This chain connects TRBV5-1 to TRBJ1-6; D is undetermined. Germline V gene lookup returns CDR1 SGHRS and CDR2 YFSETQ. V was shortened by 0 bases and J by 14 bases, with 18 bases between the two germline ends. The CDR3 runs 15 residues. The CDR3 loop reads CASSLVPGLIDALHF. CDR3 nucleotide sequence: TGCGCCAGCAGCTTGGTCCCAGGATTAATTGATGCCCTCCACTTT.

The sample holds one count of this clone. The genes are TRBV2 and TRBJ1-1; D gene ambiguous. This CDR3 is built from 14 residues. The germline gives CDR1 SNHLY, CDR2 FYNNEI. Between the trimmed V and J ends, which lost 4 bases and 1 base, there was a span of 10 bases. The CDR3 DNA reads as TGTGCCAGCAGTGGGCGGCAGGAGAACACTGAAGCTTTCTTT. It encodes CASSGRQENTEAFF.

The chain uses TRBV19 and TRBJ1-5; 7 bases agree with TRBD1. CDR1 and CDR2 from the germline V gene are LNHDA and SQIVND (reference sequence). V lost 9 bases to trimming and J lost 4 bases; unmatched junction nucleotides: 9. This CDR3 comprises 14 residues. CDR3 loop: CASTLQGRNQPQHF. The CDR3 DNA reads as TGTGCCAGCACCCTACAGGGGAGAAATCAGCCCCAGCATTTT. Looking up the rest from reference TRBV19 and TRBJ1-5 gives the full variable domain: DGGITQSPKYLFRKEGQNVTLSCEQNLNHDAMYWYRQDPGQGLRLIYYSQIVNDFQKGDIAEGYSVSREKKESFPLTVTSAQKNPTAFYLCASTLQGRNQPQHFGDGTRLSIL.

The V call is TRBV5-1, the J call TRBJ1-1, with 7 bases identical to TRBD1. The CDR3 is 15 amino acids. Trimming took 4 bases from V and 0 from J; bases not matched to a gene: 6. Germline CDR1 reads SGHRS; CDR2 reads YFSETQ. CDR3 loop: CASSAEGAMNTEAFF. The CDR3 DNA reads as TGCGCCAGCAGCGCGGAGGGGGCGATGAACACTGAAGCTTTCTTT.

This chain uses TRBV7-2 with TRBJ1-4, with D uncertain. The germline V gene has CDR1 SGHTA and CDR2 FQGNSA. V lost 2 bases, J lost 0 bases, and 10 bases lay in between. The CDR3 runs 16 residues. The CDR3 sequence: CASSLMSGTTNEKLFF. Written as DNA, the CDR3 is TGTGCCAGCAGCTTAATGTCCGGGACAACTAATGAAAAACTGTTTTTT. Full variable domain (rest looked up from reference TRBV7-2 and TRBJ1-4): GAGVSQSPSNKVTEKGKDVELRCDPISGHTALYWYRQSLGQGLEFLIYFQGNSAPDKSGLPSDRFSAERTGGSVSTLTIQRTQQEDSAVYLCASSLMSGTTNEKLFFGSGTQLSVL.